The 18 T cell receptor beta chains listed next were all sequenced from one sample in a study of metastatic and nonmetastatic thyroid tumors. Nobody among the patients had been given any treatment before thyroid surgery. TCRdb reprocessed the PCR reads using MiXCR. In the table there are fewer than 50,000 clones, under 20% of which are singletons. Sequencing was carried out using blood. Receptor source: a female donor with papillary thyroid cancer or a benign thyroid nodule (not recorded which). Some clones in this sample may be carry-over from other donors' samples.

This chain links TRBV27 with TRBJ1-2; D remains unclear. Trimming took 5 bases from V and 4 from J, leaving 20 bases between them. The CDR3 is 16 amino acids. Per the germline V gene, CDR1 is MNHEY and CDR2 is SMNVEV (reference sequence). The CDR3: CASSPKITQKSYGYTF. CDR3 sequence (DNA): TGTGCCAGCAGTCCGAAAATTACACAGAAGTCCTATGGCTACACCTTC.

The table lists this clone with many counts. In nucleotides, the CDR3 is TGTGCTAGTGGTTTGGGACAGGGGAGACCTTTCTTT. Amino acids: CASGLGQGRPFF. This chain joins TRBV12-5 and TRBJ1-1; TRBD1 matches 8 bases. The ends lost 1 base at V and 12 bases at J; junction bases unmatched: 4. Germline V gene sequence: CDR1 LGHNT, CDR2 FRNRAP. The CDR3 covers 12 residues. The full variable domain, rest sourced from reference TRBV12-5 and TRBJ1-1, is DARVTQTPRHKVTEMGQEVTMRCQPILGHNTVFWYRQTMMQGLELLAYFRNRAPLDDSGMPKDRFSAEMPDATLATLKIQPSEPRDSAVYFCASGLGQGRPFFGQGTRLTVV.

The chain links TRBV9 to TRBJ1-2, with D possibly matching TRBD1 (5 bases). Germline V gene sequence: CDR1 SGDLS, CDR2 YYNGEE. Trimming took off 2 bases at V and 4 bases at J, with 15 bases between the two ends. This CDR3 has 15 amino acids. The CDR3 DNA reads TGTGCCAGCAGCGTGTCCGAAGGGGCCCTCTATGGCTACACCTTC. Protein sequence: CASSVSEGALYGYTF.

This clone showed up many times. V is TRBV6-1 and J is TRBJ2-3; 8 bases fit TRBD1. Germline CDR1 and CDR2: MNHNS and SASEGT. The V and J ends lost 7 bases and 0 bases, in that order; junction bases with no gene match: 3. The CDR3 consists of 14 residues. This CDR3 is CASIQGASTDTQYF. CDR3 sequence (DNA): TGTGCCAGCATCCAGGGGGCTAGCACAGATACGCAGTATTTT.

This clone was recorded at least ten times. The chain joins TRBV18 to TRBJ2-7; tentative D call: TRBD1 (5 bases). Germline-derived CDR1 and CDR2 are KGHSH and LQKENI. This CDR3 is built from 13 residues. V dropped 7 bases and J dropped 2 bases, with 12 bases sitting between them. Here the CDR3 reads CASFMGHPYEQYF. CDR3 bases: TGTGCCAGCTTCATGGGGCACCCCTACGAGCAGTACTTC.

This clone was counted only a few times. The J gene is TRBJ2-5, the V gene TRBV19, with D uncertain. Trimming took 3 bases from V and 2 from J, leaving 10 bases between them. Looked up from germline, CDR1 is LNHDA and CDR2 is SQIVND (reference sequence). CDR3 length: 14 amino acids. In DNA form, the CDR3 reads TGTGCCAGTAGTATCCAGCTCTCACAAGAGACCCAGTACTTC. Translation: CASSIQLSQETQYF.

Many counts were recorded for this clone. The chain is built from TRBV11-2 and TRBJ1-3; D possibly corresponds to TRBD1 (6 bases). Germline V gene data show CDR1 as SGHAT and CDR2 as FQNNGV. CDR3 length equals 16 residues. V was clipped by 6 bases and J by 0 bases, with 15 bases between them. The CDR3 sequence: CASSLQGGNSGNTIYF. CDR3 DNA: TGTGCCAGCAGTTTACAGGGAGGGAACTCTGGAAACACCATATATTTT.

This clone occurred many times. This chain connects TRBV14 to TRBJ2-1, with D perhaps matching TRBD2 (5 bases). The CDR3 loop spans 14 amino acids. From germline, CDR1 is SGHDN and CDR2 FVKESK. V was clipped by 4 bases and J by 7 bases, with 14 bases between them. The CDR3 sequence: CASSLWELSNEQFF. DNA for the CDR3: TGTGCCAGCAGCCTGTGGGAGCTTAGTAATGAGCAGTTCTTC.

This clone was picked up many times. The chain joins TRBV11-2 to TRBJ2-3, with 8 bases lining up with TRBD2. V gave up 5 bases and J gave up 5 bases; unmatched junction bases: 12. There are 16 residues in the CDR3. Germline V gene lookup returns CDR1 SGHAT and CDR2 FQNNGV. The CDR3 region is CASSPVAGPWVDTQYF. The CDR3 DNA reads as TGTGCCAGCAGCCCCGTAGCGGGGCCTTGGGTAGATACGCAGTATTTT. The full variable domain, with the rest looked up from reference TRBV11-2 and TRBJ2-3, is EAGVAQSPRYKIIEKRQSVAFWCNPISGHATLYWYQQILGQGPKLLIQFQNNGVVDDSQLPKDRFSAERLKGVDSTLKIQPAKLEDSAVYLCASSPVAGPWVDTQYFGPGTRLTVL.

This clone was observed a few times. V gene TRBV6-1 combines with J gene TRBJ1-6; 9 bases match TRBD1. V lost 3 bases to trimming and J lost 10 bases; unmatched junction nucleotides: 4. Germline V CDR1 and CDR2: MNHNS, SASEGT. The CDR3 has 14 amino acids. In nucleotides, the CDR3 is TGTGCCAGCAGTGAGGGACAGGGCAGCTCACCCCTCCACTTT. Its protein product is CASSEGQGSSPLHF.

This clone was observed at least ten times. The V call is TRBV5-8, the J call TRBJ2-1; 7 bases match TRBD2. CDR3 length: 13 amino acids. Germline CDR1 SGHTS, CDR2 YDEGEE. The V gene end was trimmed by 1 base and the J gene end by 6 bases; junction bases not matched to a gene: 1. CDR3 sequence: CASSLRTSNEQFF. DNA of the CDR3: TGTGCCAGCAGCTTGAGGACTAGCAATGAGCAGTTCTTC.

V usage is TRBV7-8 and J usage is TRBJ2-3, with 8 bases fitting TRBD2. Germline values: CDR1 SGHVS, CDR2 FQNEAQ. The CDR3 spans 16 residues. With 1 base clipped from V and 6 bases from J, the junction kept 9 bases outside the gene matches. CDR3 sequence reads: CASSLVAGMSWDTQYF. CDR3 DNA sequence: TGTGCCAGCAGCTTAGTAGCGGGAATGTCGTGGGATACGCAGTATTTT.

This clone was counted at least ten times. J is TRBJ1-4 and V is TRBV28, with D possibly matching TRBD1 (5 bases). The CDR3 covers 14 residues. Trimming removed 5 bases at V and 4 bases at J, with 11 bases between. Per the germline V gene, CDR1 is MDHEN and CDR2 is SYDVKM. The CDR3 sequence: CASSGGLNNEKLFF. CDR3 nucleotide sequence: TGTGCCAGCAGTGGGGGACTTAATAATGAAAAACTGTTTTTT.

The chain joins TRBV20-1 to TRBJ1-5; D ambiguous. The germline V gene encodes CDR1 DFQATT and CDR2 SNEGSKA (reference sequence). This CDR3 comprises 13 residues. V lost 5 bases, J lost 3 bases, and 11 bases lay in between. In DNA, the CDR3 is TGCAGTGCTGGTTCCCCGAACAATCAGCCCCAGCATTTT. Encoded protein: CSAGSPNNQPQHF.

This clone showed up many times. Other nucleotide sequences from this sample produce the same CDR3. The chain links TRBV9 to TRBJ2-7, with 7 positions matching TRBD2. The CDR3 has 15 amino acids. Germline values: CDR1 SGDLS, CDR2 YYNGEE. V shed 0 bases and J 2 bases; nucleotides not matched to a gene: 5. CDR3: CASSVGPGGPYEQYF. CDR3 bases: TGTGCCAGCAGCGTAGGGCCGGGAGGTCCCTACGAGCAGTACTTC.

The table lists this clone with many counts. V gene TRBV6-1 combines with J gene TRBJ2-7; TRBD2 matches at 7 bases. The junction had 10 bases not matched to a gene; V was cut back by 5 bases and J by 9 bases. The CDR3 is 13 amino acids. Germline CDR1 is MNHNS and CDR2 is SASEGT. DNA for the CDR3: TGTGCCAGCAGTCGGGACTACACCTACAGGCAGTACTTC. Translated, it gives CASSRDYTYRQYF.

CDR3: CASSLSQGASVYTF. CDR3 nucleotides: TGTGCCAGCAGTTTATCGCAGGGGGCTAGTGTCTATACCTTC. V usage is TRBV27 and J usage is TRBJ1-2, with 8 bases that match TRBD1. The CDR3 is made up of 14 amino acids. V lost 0 bases and J lost 14; bases outside the gene matches: 11. The germline V gene has CDR1 MNHEY and CDR2 SMNVEV (reference sequence).

V and J are TRBV11-1 and TRBJ2-3; 7 bases agree with TRBD1. V lost 5 bases to trimming and J lost 2 bases; unmatched junction nucleotides: 10. The CDR3 consists of 16 residues. From germline, CDR1 is SGHAT and CDR2 FQDESV (reference sequence). The CDR3 is CASSIGSGTDTDTQYF. Written as DNA, the CDR3 is TGTGCCAGCAGCATCGGTTCGGGGACAGACACAGATACGCAGTATTTT. Full variable domain (rest looked up from reference TRBV11-1 and TRBJ2-3): EAEVAQSPRYKITEKSQAVAFWCDPISGHATLYWYRQILGQGPELLVQFQDESVVDDSQLPKDRFSAERLKGVDSTLKIQPAELGDSAMYLCASSIGSGTDTDTQYFGPGTRLTVL.